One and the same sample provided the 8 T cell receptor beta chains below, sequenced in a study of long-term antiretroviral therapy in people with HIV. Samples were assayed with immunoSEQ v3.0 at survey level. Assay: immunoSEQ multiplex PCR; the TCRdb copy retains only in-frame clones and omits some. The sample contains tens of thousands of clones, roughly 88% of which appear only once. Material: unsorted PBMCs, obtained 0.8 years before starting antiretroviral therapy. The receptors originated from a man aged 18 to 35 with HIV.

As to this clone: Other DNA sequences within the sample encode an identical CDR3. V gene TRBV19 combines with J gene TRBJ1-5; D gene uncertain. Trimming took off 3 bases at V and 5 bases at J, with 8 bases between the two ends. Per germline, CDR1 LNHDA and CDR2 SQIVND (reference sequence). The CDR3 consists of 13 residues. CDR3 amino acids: CASSISPYQPQHF. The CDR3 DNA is TGTGCCAGTAGTATTAGTCCATATCAGCCCCAGCATTTT.

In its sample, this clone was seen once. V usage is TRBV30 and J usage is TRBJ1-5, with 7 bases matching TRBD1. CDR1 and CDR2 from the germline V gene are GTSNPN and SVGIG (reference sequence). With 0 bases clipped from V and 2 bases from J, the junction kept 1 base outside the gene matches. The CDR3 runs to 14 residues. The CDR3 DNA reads TGTGCCTGGAGTGTTGACAGGGGCAATCAGCCCCAGCATTTT. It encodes CAWSVDRGNQPQHF.

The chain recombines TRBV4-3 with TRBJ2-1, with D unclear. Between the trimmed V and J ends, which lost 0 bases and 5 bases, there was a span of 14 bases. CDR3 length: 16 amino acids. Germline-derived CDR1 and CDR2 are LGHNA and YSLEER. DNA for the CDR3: TGCGCCAGCAGCCAAGATCAGGCGACGGTAGACAATGAGCAGTTCTTC. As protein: CASSQDQATVDNEQFF.

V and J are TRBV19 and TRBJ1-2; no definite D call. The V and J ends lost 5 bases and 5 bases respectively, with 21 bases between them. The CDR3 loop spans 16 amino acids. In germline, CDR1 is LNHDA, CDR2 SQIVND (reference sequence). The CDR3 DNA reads TGTGCCAGTAGTCACCGAACACAGACGACGATTTATGGCTACACCTTC. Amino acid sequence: CASSHRTQTTIYGYTF.

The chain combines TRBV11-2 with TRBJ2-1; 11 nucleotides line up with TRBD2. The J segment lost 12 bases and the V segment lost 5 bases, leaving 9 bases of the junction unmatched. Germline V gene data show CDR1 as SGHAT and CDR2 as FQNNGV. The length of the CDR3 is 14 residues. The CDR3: CASSPGVAGGWQFF. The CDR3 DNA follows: TGTGCCAGCAGCCCCGGGGTAGCGGGGGGGTGGCAGTTCTTC.

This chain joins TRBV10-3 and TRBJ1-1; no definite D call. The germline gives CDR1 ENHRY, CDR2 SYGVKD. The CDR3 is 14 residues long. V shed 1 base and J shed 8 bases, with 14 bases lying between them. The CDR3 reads CAISEYLFDSEAFF. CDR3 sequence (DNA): TGTGCCATCAGTGAGTATTTATTCGACTCCGAAGCTTTCTTT.

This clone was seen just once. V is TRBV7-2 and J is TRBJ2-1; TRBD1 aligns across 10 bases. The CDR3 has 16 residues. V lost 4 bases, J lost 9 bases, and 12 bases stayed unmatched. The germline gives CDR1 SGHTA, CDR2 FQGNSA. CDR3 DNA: TGTGCCAGCAGCTCCCTTGACAGGGGGCACCTGGGTGAGCAGTTCTTC. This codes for CASSSLDRGHLGEQFF.

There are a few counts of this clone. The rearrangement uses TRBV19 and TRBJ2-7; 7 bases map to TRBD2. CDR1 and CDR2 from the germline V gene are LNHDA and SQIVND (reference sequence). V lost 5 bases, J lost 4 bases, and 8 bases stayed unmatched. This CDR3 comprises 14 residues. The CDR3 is CASSVGLGGYEQYF. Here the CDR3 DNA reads TGTGCCAGTAGTGTTGGACTAGGTGGGTACGAGCAGTACTTC.